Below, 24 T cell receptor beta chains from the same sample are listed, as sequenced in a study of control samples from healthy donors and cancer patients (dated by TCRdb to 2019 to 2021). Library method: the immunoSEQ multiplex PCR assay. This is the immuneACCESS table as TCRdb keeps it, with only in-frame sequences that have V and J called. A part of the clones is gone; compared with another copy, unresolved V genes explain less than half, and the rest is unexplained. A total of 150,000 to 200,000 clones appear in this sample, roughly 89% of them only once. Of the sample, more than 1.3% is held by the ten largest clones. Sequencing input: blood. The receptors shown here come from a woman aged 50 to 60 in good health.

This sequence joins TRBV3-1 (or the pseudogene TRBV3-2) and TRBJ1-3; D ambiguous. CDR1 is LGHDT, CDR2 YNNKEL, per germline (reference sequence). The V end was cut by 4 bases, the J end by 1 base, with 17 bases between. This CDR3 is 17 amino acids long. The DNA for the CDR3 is TGTGCCAGCAGCCCGGCCCGGAAGGCCCTTTCTGGAAACACCATATATTTT. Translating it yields CASSPARKALSGNTIYF.

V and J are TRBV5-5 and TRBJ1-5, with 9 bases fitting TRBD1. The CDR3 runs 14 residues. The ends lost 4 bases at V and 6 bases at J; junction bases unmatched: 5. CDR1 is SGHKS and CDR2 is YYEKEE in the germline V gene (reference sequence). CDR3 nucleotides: TGTGCCAGCAGCGCTCGACAGGGGGTTCAGCCCCAGCATTTT. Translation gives CASSARQGVQPQHF.

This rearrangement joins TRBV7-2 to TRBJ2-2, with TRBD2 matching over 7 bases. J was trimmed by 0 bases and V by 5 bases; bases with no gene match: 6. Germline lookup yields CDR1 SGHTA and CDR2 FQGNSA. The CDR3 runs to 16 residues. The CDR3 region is CASSPRTSANTGELFF. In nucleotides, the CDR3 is TGTGCCAGCAGCCCGAGGACTAGTGCGAACACCGGGGAGCTGTTTTTT. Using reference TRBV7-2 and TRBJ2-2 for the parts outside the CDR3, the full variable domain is GAGVSQSPSNKVTEKGKDVELRCDPISGHTALYWYRQSLGQGLEFLIYFQGNSAPDKSGLPSDRFSAERTGGSVSTLTIQRTQQEDSAVYLCASSPRTSANTGELFFGEGSRLTVL.

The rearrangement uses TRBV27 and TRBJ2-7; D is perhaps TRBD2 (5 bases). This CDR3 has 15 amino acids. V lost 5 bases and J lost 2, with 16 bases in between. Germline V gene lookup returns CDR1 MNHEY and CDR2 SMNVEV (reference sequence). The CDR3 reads CASSPARTDTYEQYF. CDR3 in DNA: TGTGCCAGCAGTCCAGCAAGGACTGATACCTACGAGCAGTACTTC.

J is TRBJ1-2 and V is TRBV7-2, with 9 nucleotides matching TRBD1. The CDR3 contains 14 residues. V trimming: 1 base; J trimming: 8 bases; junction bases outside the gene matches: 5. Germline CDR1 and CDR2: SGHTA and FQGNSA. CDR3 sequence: CASSLGTGVGGYTF. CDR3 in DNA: TGTGCCAGCAGCTTAGGGACAGGGGTGGGCGGCTACACCTTC.

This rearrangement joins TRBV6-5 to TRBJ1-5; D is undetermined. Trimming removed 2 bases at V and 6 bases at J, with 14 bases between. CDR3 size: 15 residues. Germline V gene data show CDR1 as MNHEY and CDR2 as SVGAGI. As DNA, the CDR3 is TGTGCCAGCAGTTACGGGAAGTGGGCAGGTCAGCCCCAGCATTTT. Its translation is CASSYGKWAGQPQHF.

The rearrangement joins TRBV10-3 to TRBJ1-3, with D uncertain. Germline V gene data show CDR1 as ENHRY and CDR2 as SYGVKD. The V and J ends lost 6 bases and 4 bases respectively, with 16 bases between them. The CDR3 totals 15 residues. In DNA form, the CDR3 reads TGTGCCATCAGAACCGGGTCGGCGGGGGGAAACACCATATATTTT. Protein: CAIRTGSAGGNTIYF.

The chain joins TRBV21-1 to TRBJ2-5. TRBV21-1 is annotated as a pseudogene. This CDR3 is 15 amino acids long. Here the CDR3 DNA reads TGTGCCAGCAGCAAAGAGGGCCGCACTGGGGAGACCCAGTACTTC. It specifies CASSKEGRTGETQYF.

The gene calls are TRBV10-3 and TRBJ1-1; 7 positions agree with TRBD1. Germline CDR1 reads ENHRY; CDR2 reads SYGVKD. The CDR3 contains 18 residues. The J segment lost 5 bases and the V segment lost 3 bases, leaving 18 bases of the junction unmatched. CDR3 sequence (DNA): TGTGCCATCAGTGACCACCTGGGGTCGGGCAGGGGGAGAACTGAAGCTTTCTTT. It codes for CAISDHLGSGRGRTEAFF.

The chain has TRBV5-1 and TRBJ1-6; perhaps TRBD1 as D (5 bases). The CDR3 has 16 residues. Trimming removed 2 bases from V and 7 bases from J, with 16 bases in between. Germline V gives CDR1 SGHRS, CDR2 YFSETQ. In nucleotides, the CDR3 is TGCGCCAGCAGCTTAGGGGCAGGAGGCAACAATTCACCCCTCCACTTT. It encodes CASSLGAGGNNSPLHF.

As DNA, the CDR3 is TGTGCCAGCAGTTACTTGGGGACAGGGGAAGATACGCAGTATTTT. Translation: CASSYLGTGEDTQYF. The J gene is TRBJ2-3, the V gene TRBV6-5; TRBD1 matches 10 bases. J was trimmed by 5 bases and V by 1 base; bases with no gene match: 3. The CDR3 runs 15 residues. Germline CDR1 MNHEY, CDR2 SVGAGI.

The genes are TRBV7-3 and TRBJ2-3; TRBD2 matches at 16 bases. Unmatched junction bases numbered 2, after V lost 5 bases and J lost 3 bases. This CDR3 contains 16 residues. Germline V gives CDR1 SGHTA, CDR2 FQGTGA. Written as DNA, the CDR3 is TGTGCCAGCAGCACGGGACTAGCGGGGGGGACAGATACGCAGTATTTT. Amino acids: CASSTGLAGGTDTQYF.

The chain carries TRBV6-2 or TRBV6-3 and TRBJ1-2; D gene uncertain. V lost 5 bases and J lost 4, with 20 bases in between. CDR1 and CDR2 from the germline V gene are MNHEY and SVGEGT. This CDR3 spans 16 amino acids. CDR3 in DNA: TGTGCCAGCAGTCCCCCCACCGGGAAGGCTTTCTATGGCTACACCTTC. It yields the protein CASSPPTGKAFYGYTF.

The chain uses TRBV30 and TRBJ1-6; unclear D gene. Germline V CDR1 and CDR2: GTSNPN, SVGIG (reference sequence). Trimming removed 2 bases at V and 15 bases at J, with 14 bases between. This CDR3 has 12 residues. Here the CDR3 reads CAWSPPFPNLHF. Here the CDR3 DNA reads TGTGCCTGGAGTCCCCCATTTCCTAACCTCCACTTT.

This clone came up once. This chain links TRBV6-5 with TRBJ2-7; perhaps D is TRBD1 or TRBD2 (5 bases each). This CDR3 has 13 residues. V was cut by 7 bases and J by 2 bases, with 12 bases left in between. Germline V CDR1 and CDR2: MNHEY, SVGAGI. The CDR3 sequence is CASTPGRPYEQYF. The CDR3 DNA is TGTGCCAGCACACCGGGGCGTCCCTACGAGCAGTACTTC.

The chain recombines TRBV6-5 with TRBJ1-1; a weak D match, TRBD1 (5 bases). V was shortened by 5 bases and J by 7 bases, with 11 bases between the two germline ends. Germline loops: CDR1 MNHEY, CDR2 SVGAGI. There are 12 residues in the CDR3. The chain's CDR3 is CASSTGHLEAFF. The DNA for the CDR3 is TGTGCCAGCAGTACCGGACACCTTGAAGCTTTCTTT.

CDR3 loop: CASSQSRLSGANVLTF. In DNA, the CDR3 is TGTGCCAGCAGTCAAAGCCGCCTCTCTGGGGCCAACGTCCTGACTTTC. The genes are TRBV9 and TRBJ2-6, with D hard to call. Germline V gene data show CDR1 as SGDLS and CDR2 as YYNGEE. The CDR3 runs 16 residues. Trimming removed 5 bases from V and 0 bases from J, with 12 bases in between.

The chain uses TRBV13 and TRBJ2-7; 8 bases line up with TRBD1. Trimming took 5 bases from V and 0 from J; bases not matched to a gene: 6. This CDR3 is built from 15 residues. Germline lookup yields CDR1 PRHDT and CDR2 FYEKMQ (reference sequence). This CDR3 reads CASSQRTGSSYEQYF. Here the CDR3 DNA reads TGTGCCAGCAGCCAAAGGACAGGGAGCTCCTACGAGCAGTACTTC.

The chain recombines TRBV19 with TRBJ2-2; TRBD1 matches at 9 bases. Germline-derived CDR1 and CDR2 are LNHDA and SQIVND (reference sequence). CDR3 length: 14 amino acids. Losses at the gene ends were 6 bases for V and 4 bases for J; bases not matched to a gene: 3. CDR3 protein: CASSQQGATGELFF. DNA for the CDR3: TGTGCCAGTAGCCAACAGGGGGCCACCGGGGAGCTGTTTTTT.

CDR3 nucleotides: TGCGCCAGCAGCTTGGAACAGTCCGAAAAACTGTTTTTT. It encodes CASSLEQSEKLFF. The genes are TRBV5-1 and TRBJ1-4; no definite D call. The CDR3 has 13 residues. Trimming removed 0 bases from V and 8 bases from J, with 8 bases in between. Germline CDR1 reads SGHRS; CDR2 reads YFSETQ.

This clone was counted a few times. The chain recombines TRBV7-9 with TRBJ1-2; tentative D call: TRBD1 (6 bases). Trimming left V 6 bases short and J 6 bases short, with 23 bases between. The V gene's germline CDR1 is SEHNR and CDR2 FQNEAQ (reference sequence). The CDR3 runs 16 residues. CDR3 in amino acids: CASRPPFRQVGHGYTF. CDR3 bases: TGTGCCAGCAGGCCACCCTTCCGACAGGTGGGACATGGCTACACCTTC.

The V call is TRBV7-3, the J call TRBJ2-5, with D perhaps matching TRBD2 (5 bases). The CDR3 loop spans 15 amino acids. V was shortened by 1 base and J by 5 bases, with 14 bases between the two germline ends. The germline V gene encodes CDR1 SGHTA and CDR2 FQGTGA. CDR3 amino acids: CASSLIRGVRETQYF. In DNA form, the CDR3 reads TGTGCCAGCAGCTTAATACGGGGTGTAAGGGAGACCCAGTACTTC.

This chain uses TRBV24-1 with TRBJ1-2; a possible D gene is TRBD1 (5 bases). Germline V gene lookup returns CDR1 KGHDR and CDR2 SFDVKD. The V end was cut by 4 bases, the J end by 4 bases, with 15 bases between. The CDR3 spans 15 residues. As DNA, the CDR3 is TGTGCCACCAGTGAATCGGGACTCGAGGTCTATGGCTACACCTTC. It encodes CATSESGLEVYGYTF.

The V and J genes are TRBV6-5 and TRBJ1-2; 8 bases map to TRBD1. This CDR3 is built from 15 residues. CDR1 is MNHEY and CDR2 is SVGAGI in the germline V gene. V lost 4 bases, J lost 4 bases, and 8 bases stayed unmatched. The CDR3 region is CASSWGQEAPYGYTF. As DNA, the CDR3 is TGTGCCAGCAGTTGGGGACAGGAAGCACCCTATGGCTACACCTTC.